This T cell receptor (beta chain) was captured in a study of blood T cell repertoires in COVID-19. Measured with immunoSEQ multiplex PCR; TCRdb has only the in-frame clones, and not every one. The sample holds over 95,000 clones, roughly 90% seen once. V lost 7 bases and J 4 bases, leaving 13 bases between the germline ends. The CDR3 length is 13 residues. Germline V CDR1 and CDR2: MNHEY, SVGAGI. Sequencing was carried out using peripheral blood. V and J are TRBV6-5 and TRBJ1-2; tentative D call: TRBD1 (5 bases). This TCR derives from a woman aged 70-85 years who had recovered from COVID-19. The chain's CDR3 is CASKPLGGYGYTF. Written as DNA, the CDR3 is TGTGCCAGCAAGCCACTGGGGGGCTATGGCTACACCTTC.